This entry lists 32 T cell receptor beta chains sequenced from one sample in a study of T cells after yellow fever vaccination. TCRdb used MiXCR to reprocess the 5' RACE reads, holding one entry per CDR3 protein. The table has approximately 130,000 distinct CDR3 sequences, about 16% seen once. Source: CD8+ T cells sorted from PBMCs, taken 5 days after the yellow fever booster vaccination. Receptors originate from a young man who received the YFV17D yellow fever vaccine.

In this sample, this clonotype turned up a few times. For the CDR3, the DNA is TGTGCCAGCAGCCCCCACCGGGTTGGGGGCACTGAAGCTTTCTTT. Its protein product is CASSPHRVGGTEAFF. This sequence joins TRBV7-8 and TRBJ1-1, with TRBD1 as a possible D gene (5 bases). The CDR3 extends over 15 amino acids. Germline lookup yields CDR1 SGHVS and CDR2 FQNEAQ. Between the trimmed V and J ends, which lost 5 bases and 4 bases, there was a span of 17 bases. The complete variable domain, with remaining parts taken from reference TRBV7-8 and TRBJ1-1, reads GAGVSQSPRYKVAKRGQDVALRCDPISGHVSLFWYQQALGQGPEFLTYFQNEAQLDKSGLPSDRFFAERPEGSVSTLKIQRTQQEDSAVYLCASSPHRVGGTEAFFGQGTRLTVV.

The chain employs TRBV5-5 and TRBJ2-7, with 8 nucleotides matching TRBD1. With 4 bases clipped from V and 1 base from J, the junction kept 10 bases outside the gene matches. The CDR3 extends over 16 amino acids. The germline V gene has CDR1 SGHKS and CDR2 YYEKEE (reference sequence). This CDR3 is CASSPVGTGPSYEQYF. Here the CDR3 DNA reads TGTGCCAGCAGCCCGGTTGGGACAGGCCCATCCTACGAGCAGTACTTC.

This clonotype was counted between two and nine times. This chain joins TRBV18 and TRBJ2-7, with D possibly being TRBD2 (6 bases). The germline gives CDR1 KGHSH, CDR2 LQKENI. Trimming removed 2 bases from V and 0 bases from J, with 8 bases in between. This CDR3 comprises 14 residues. The DNA of the CDR3 is TGTGCCAGCTCACCAGGGGGGTCCTCCTACGAGCAGTACTTC. Translating it yields CASSPGGSSYEQYF.

The CDR3 reads CASSLGPAGGVKGNQPQHF. The DNA of the CDR3 is TGTGCCAGCAGCTTAGGTCCGGCAGGTGGGGTTAAGGGCAATCAGCCCCAGCATTTT. The J gene is TRBJ1-5, the V gene TRBV7-6; no firm D call. The CDR3 has 19 residues. V was cut by 1 base and J by 2 bases, with 21 bases left in between. Germline V CDR1 and CDR2: SGHVS, FNYEAQ.

The genes are TRBV7-2 and TRBJ1-1; unclear D gene. V lost 0 bases and J lost 1, with 3 bases in between. CDR1 is SGHTA, CDR2 FQGNSA, per germline. CDR3 length equals 13 residues. In nucleotides, the CDR3 is TGTGCCAGCAGCTTAGCCCAGAACACTGAAGCTTTCTTT. It yields the protein CASSLAQNTEAFF.

The chain has TRBV2 and TRBJ2-1; perhaps TRBD2 as D (6 bases). The CDR3 has 16 residues. The V gene's germline CDR1 is SNHLY and CDR2 FYNNEI. Trimming took 1 base from V and 7 from J, leaving 17 bases between them. The CDR3, as DNA: TGTGCCAGCAGTGAAGGCGCGGGGTGGAAAATAAATGAGCAGTTCTTC. Translation: CASSEGAGWKINEQFF.

This rearrangement joins TRBV7-9 to TRBJ2-1, with D perhaps being TRBD1 or TRBD2 (5 bases each). V was shortened by 3 bases and J by 6 bases, with 12 bases between the two germline ends. There are 14 residues in the CDR3. Germline V gives CDR1 SEHNR, CDR2 FQNEAQ (reference sequence). The CDR3 region is CASSFPGTPNEQFF. The CDR3 DNA sequence: TGTGCCAGCAGCTTCCCCGGGACCCCCAATGAGCAGTTCTTC.

CDR3 residues: CASSFQGGSTEAFF. The CDR3 DNA sequence: TGTGCCAGCAGTTTCCAGGGAGGGTCTACTGAAGCTTTCTTT. The gene calls are TRBV27 and TRBJ1-1; D might be TRBD1 (5 bases). The germline CDR1 and CDR2 sequences are MNHEY and SMNVEV (reference sequence). The length of the CDR3 is 14 residues. Trimming removed 3 bases at V and 5 bases at J, with 13 bases between.

This clonotype was counted many times. The J gene is TRBJ2-2, the V gene TRBV4-1; D unresolved. This CDR3 spans 12 amino acids. V was pared by 5 bases and J by 1 base, with 2 bases between. CDR1 MGHRA and CDR2 YSYEKL come from the germline V gene. The DNA of the CDR3 is TGCGCCAGCAGCAGGAACACCGGGGAGCTGTTTTTT. Its translation: CASSRNTGELFF.

The gene calls are TRBV10-3 and TRBJ2-3, with TRBD1 matching 8 bases. With 3 bases clipped from V and 2 bases from J, the junction kept 4 bases outside the gene matches. Germline V gene data show CDR1 as ENHRY and CDR2 as SYGVKD. The CDR3 is 15 residues long. CDR3 sequence: CAISDDRGFTDTQYF. As DNA, the CDR3 is TGTGCCATCAGTGACGACAGGGGATTCACAGATACGCAGTATTTT.

The chain carries TRBV6-5 and TRBJ1-2; D gene unclear. This CDR3 has 13 residues. Germline V lookup: CDR1 MNHEY, CDR2 SVGAGI. V was shortened by 4 bases and J by 3 bases, with 9 bases between the two germline ends. CDR3 protein: CASSSHRYYGYTF. CDR3 in DNA: TGTGCCAGCAGTTCCCACAGATACTATGGCTACACCTTC.

This clonotype came up a few times. The chain employs TRBV3-2 and TRBJ2-7; the tabulated D call, TRBD1, remains unverified against the DNA. TRBV3-2 is given as a pseudogene. CDR3 length: 14 residues. CDR3 region: CASSTGQGIVEQYV. CDR3 bases: TGTGCCAGCAGCACCGGACAGGGGATCGTCGAGCAGTACGTC.

This clonotype was detected a few times. The V call is TRBV27, the J call TRBJ1-1; D gene ambiguous. From germline, CDR1 is MNHEY and CDR2 SMNVEV (reference sequence). Trimming left V 2 bases short and J 1 base short, with 8 bases between. This CDR3 spans 14 amino acids. The CDR3 DNA sequence: TGTGCCAGCAGTTTAAGTTGGGCGAACACTGAAGCTTTCTTT. Encoded protein: CASSLSWANTEAFF.

This chain links TRBV4-1 with TRBJ2-5, with 14 bases that match TRBD2. The CDR3 loop spans 16 amino acids. Germline lookup yields CDR1 MGHRA and CDR2 YSYEKL. V shed 4 bases, J shed 1 base, and the junction held 2 bases outside the gene matches. DNA for the CDR3: TGCGCCAGCAGCCTGACTAGCGGGGGGGTCCAAGAGACCCAGTACTTC. As protein: CASSLTSGGVQETQYF.

The V and J genes are TRBV11-2 and TRBJ2-4, with D perhaps matching TRBD2 (5 bases). Germline CDR1 and CDR2: SGHAT and FQNNGV. The CDR3 loop spans 16 amino acids. Trimming shortened V by 1 base and J by 2 bases, and 12 bases separated the two germline ends. DNA of the CDR3: TGTGCCAGCAGCTTAGCCTCGGACGGGACCAAAAACATTCAGTACTTC. It codes for CASSLASDGTKNIQYF.

This clonotype was found a few times. This chain uses TRBV4-1 with TRBJ2-7, with D unresolved. CDR1 is MGHRA and CDR2 is YSYEKL in the germline V gene. The V end lost 7 bases, the J end lost 5 bases, and 21 bases lay between the germline ends. This CDR3 comprises 15 residues. The CDR3 spells CASTPLSGWADEQYF. CDR3 sequence (DNA): TGCGCCAGCACCCCCCTGTCCGGGTGGGCCGACGAGCAGTACTTC.

In its sample, this clonotype was seen a few times. The chain has TRBV15 and TRBJ2-3; no definite D call. From germline, CDR1 is LNHNV and CDR2 YYDKDF (reference sequence). Trimming pared 3 bases from V and 5 bases from J, leaving 6 bases between. The CDR3 length is 12 residues. CDR3 loop: CATSRGLDTQYF. Written as DNA, the CDR3 is TGTGCCACCAGCAGGGGGTTAGATACGCAGTATTTT.

This clonotype was seen more than once but under ten times. This sequence joins TRBV6-2 or TRBV6-3 and TRBJ2-1, with 10 bases matching TRBD1. J gave up 7 bases and V 5 bases, and 8 bases lay outside the gene matches. Germline loops: CDR1 MNHEY, CDR2 SVGEGT. There are 15 residues in the CDR3. This chain's CDR3 is CASSKGDRGANEQFF. The CDR3 DNA is TGTGCCAGCAGTAAAGGGGACAGGGGAGCAAATGAGCAGTTCTTC.

This clonotype appeared a few times. The chain joins TRBV5-1 to TRBJ2-3; D not resolved. The germline V gene has CDR1 SGHRS and CDR2 YFSETQ. Trimming shortened V by 3 bases and J by 0 bases, and 8 bases separated the two germline ends. The CDR3 spans 14 residues. This chain's CDR3 is CASSSRASTDTQYF. The CDR3 nucleotides are TGCGCCAGCAGCTCCCGGGCCAGCACAGATACGCAGTATTTT.

The chain uses TRBV13 and TRBJ2-1, with D maybe TRBD2 (5 bases). CDR3 length equals 13 residues. V lost 1 base, J lost 7 bases, and 8 bases lay in between. Germline loops: CDR1 PRHDT, CDR2 FYEKMQ (reference sequence). This CDR3 reads CASSLVGENEQFF. The DNA for the CDR3 is TGTGCCAGCAGCTTAGTCGGGGAGAATGAGCAGTTCTTC.

This clonotype was picked up a small number of times. J is TRBJ1-2 and V is TRBV6-5; no clear D. Germline V gene data show CDR1 as MNHEY and CDR2 as SVGAGI. The CDR3 totals 11 residues. V shed 6 bases and J shed 7 bases, with 9 bases lying between them. The CDR3 loop is CASSLGSGYTF. The DNA of the CDR3 is TGTGCCAGCAGCTTAGGGTCTGGCTACACCTTC.

This clonotype was recorded a few times. CDR3 sequence: CASSFQGAYEQYV. The DNA of the CDR3 is TGTGCCAGCAGCTTCCAGGGGGCCTACGAGCAGTACGTC. The chain links TRBV5-4 to TRBJ2-7, with 7 bases fitting TRBD1. The germline gives CDR1 SGHNT, CDR2 YYREEE (reference sequence). Unmatched junction bases numbered 1, after V lost 2 bases and J lost 2 bases. The CDR3 loop spans 13 amino acids.

This clonotype was detected only a few times. V is TRBV28 and J is TRBJ1-1; no clear D. The CDR3 extends over 11 amino acids. In germline, CDR1 is MDHEN, CDR2 SYDVKM. The V gene lost 3 bases and the J gene lost 5 bases, with 4 bases spanning the gap. The CDR3 DNA reads TGTGCCAGCAGTTTTCGAACTGAAGCTTTCTTT. Its protein product is CASSFRTEAFF.

This clonotype occurred a few times. The rearrangement uses TRBV9 and TRBJ1-2; D is unclear. CDR3 length: 16 residues. In germline, CDR1 is SGDLS, CDR2 YYNGEE. Trimming took 1 base from V and 0 from J, leaving 13 bases between them. As DNA, the CDR3 is TGTGCCAGCAGCGTATCTCCGCGCAATGCTAACTATGGCTACACCTTC. This codes for CASSVSPRNANYGYTF.

The rearrangement uses TRBV27 and TRBJ2-7, with no clear D. The CDR3 extends over 14 amino acids. The V gene lost 3 bases and the J gene lost 3 bases, with 12 bases spanning the gap. Looked up from germline, CDR1 is MNHEY and CDR2 is SMNVEV (reference sequence). DNA of the CDR3: TGTGCCAGCAGTTTGTCGGACCCCGGCTACGAGCAGTACTTC. It encodes CASSLSDPGYEQYF.

This clonotype has just a few counts. The V gene is TRBV4-1, the J gene TRBJ2-3; TRBD2 matches at 11 bases. Losses at the gene ends were 5 bases for V and 4 bases for J; bases not matched to a gene: 11. Germline assignment: CDR1 MGHRA and CDR2 YSYEKL. The length of the CDR3 is 17 residues. CDR3 DNA sequence: TGCGCCAGCAGCTACCAGACTAGCGGGGTCCTGCCAGATACGCAGTATTTT. It codes for CASSYQTSGVLPDTQYF.

This clonotype was picked up a small number of times. The genes are TRBV20-1 and TRBJ1-2; D gene unclear. Trimming removed 3 bases from V and 1 base from J, with 12 bases in between. Germline V CDR1 and CDR2: DFQATT, SNEGSKA (reference sequence). The CDR3 has 14 amino acids. The CDR3 DNA sequence: TGCAGTGCTAGCCGGGGTTTGGTTAACTATGGCTACACCTTC. This translates into CSASRGLVNYGYTF.

This clonotype was observed a handful of times. The chain couples TRBV4-1 to TRBJ1-2; D perhaps matches TRBD1 (5 bases). With 1 base removed from V and 0 bases from J, the gap between germline ends came to 18 bases. Germline V gene data show CDR1 as MGHRA and CDR2 as YSYEKL. The CDR3 contains 18 residues. As DNA, the CDR3 is TGCGCCAGCAGCCAAGCACCTCTCACAGGAAAATCTAACTATGGCTACACCTTC. This gives the protein CASSQAPLTGKSNYGYTF.

CDR3 amino acids: CASSRRGVNTGELFF. CDR3 in DNA: TGTGCCAGCAGTCGAAGGGGCGTGAACACCGGGGAGCTGTTTTTT. V is TRBV7-9 and J is TRBJ2-2, with D tentatively TRBD1 (5 bases). This CDR3 has 15 amino acids. Deletions cut 6 bases from V and 1 base from J, with 12 bases between. Germline V CDR1 and CDR2: SEHNR, FQNEAQ (reference sequence).

This clonotype was recorded a few times. CDR3 protein: CASMRGGELFF. DNA of the CDR3: TGTGCCTCGATGAGGGGCGGGGAGCTGTTTTTT. V gene TRBV28 combines with J gene TRBJ2-2, with D perhaps given as TRBD1 or TRBD2 (5 bases each). Germline lookup yields CDR1 MDHEN and CDR2 SYDVKM. Trimming removed 11 bases at V and 7 bases at J, with 11 bases between. The CDR3 totals 11 residues.

This clonotype was counted only a few times. The genes are TRBV20-1 and TRBJ1-2; 9 bases line up with TRBD1. Germline V lookup: CDR1 DFQATT, CDR2 SNEGSKA (reference sequence). The CDR3 spans 13 residues. V dropped 6 bases and J dropped 3; count of bases not matched to a gene: 5. CDR3 region: CSARTGEHYGYTF. Here the CDR3 DNA reads TGCAGTGCCCGGACAGGGGAACACTATGGCTACACCTTC.

V and J are TRBV7-9 and TRBJ1-1, with D perhaps matching TRBD1 (5 bases). The V end was cut by 7 bases, the J end by 1 base, with 16 bases between. The CDR3 runs 15 residues. CDR1 SEHNR and CDR2 FQNEAQ come from the germline V gene (reference sequence). CDR3 DNA sequence: TGTGCCAGCACGGGACTCCCTAACCGGAACACTGAAGCTTTCTTT. It specifies CASTGLPNRNTEAFF. Complete variable domain (other parts from reference TRBV7-9 and TRBJ1-1): DTGVSQNPRHKITKRGQNVTFRCDPISEHNRLYWYRQTLGQGPEFLTYFQNEAQLEKSRLLSDRFSAERPKGSFSTLEIQRTEQGDSAMYLCASTGLPNRNTEAFFGQGTRLTVV.